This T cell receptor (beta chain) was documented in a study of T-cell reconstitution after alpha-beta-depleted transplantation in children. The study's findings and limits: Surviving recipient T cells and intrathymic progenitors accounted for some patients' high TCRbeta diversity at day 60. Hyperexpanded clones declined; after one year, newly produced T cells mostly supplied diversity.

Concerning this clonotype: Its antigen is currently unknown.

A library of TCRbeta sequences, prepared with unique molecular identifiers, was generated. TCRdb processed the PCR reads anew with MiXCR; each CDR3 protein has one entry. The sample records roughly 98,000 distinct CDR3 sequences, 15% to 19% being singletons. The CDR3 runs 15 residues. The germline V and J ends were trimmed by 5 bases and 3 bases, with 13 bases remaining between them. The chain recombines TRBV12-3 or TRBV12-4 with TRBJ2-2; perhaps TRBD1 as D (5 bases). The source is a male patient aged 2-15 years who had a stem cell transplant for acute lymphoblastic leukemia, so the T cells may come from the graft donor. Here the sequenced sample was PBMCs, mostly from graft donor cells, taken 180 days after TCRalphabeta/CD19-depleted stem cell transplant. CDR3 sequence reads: CASSQDSVDTGELFF. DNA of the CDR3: TGTGCCAGCAGTCAAGACAGCGTGGACACCGGGGAGCTGTTTTTT.